Listed here are 10 T cell receptor beta chains from one sample, sequenced in a study of blood T cells in healthy people across ages. Alongside a J-beta primer mix, a sample-barcoded 5' primer served in a second PCR lasting roughly 6 to 12 cycles. Each CDR3 protein is one row after TCRdb ran MiXCR on the 5' RACE reads. The sample has about 1.5 million distinct CDR3 sequences, around 40% seen once. The sample comprised blood. The receptors stem from a woman aged 18-30 years in good health.

This clonotype came up many times. The chain uses TRBV12-3 or TRBV12-4 and TRBJ2-1; D gene ambiguous. With 2 bases removed from V and 2 bases from J, the gap between germline ends came to 4 bases. There are 13 residues in the CDR3. Written as DNA, the CDR3 is TGTGCCAGCAGTTTAACCCCCTACAATGAGCAGTTCTTC. It yields the protein CASSLTPYNEQFF.

In its sample, this clonotype was seen a few times. The rearrangement uses TRBV7-9 and TRBJ2-3; D is tentatively TRBD1 or TRBD2 (6 bases each). This CDR3 spans 15 amino acids. Trimming shortened V by 4 bases and J by 4 bases, and 15 bases separated the two germline ends. CDR1 and CDR2 (germline): SEHNR, FQNEAQ (reference sequence). DNA of the CDR3: TGTGCCAGCAGCTCCCCCGAGGGGGGTGCAGATACGCAGTATTTT. It encodes CASSSPEGGADTQYF.

This clonotype was detected only a few times. The V gene is TRBV5-5, the J gene TRBJ2-1; D is unclear. Trimming stripped 3 bases from V and 11 bases from J, with 18 bases between. This CDR3 is 14 amino acids long. The germline V gene encodes CDR1 SGHKS and CDR2 YYEKEE (reference sequence). The CDR3 protein is CASSSSAQRRKQFF. In DNA, the CDR3 is TGTGCCAGCAGCTCTTCAGCACAGAGAAGGAAGCAGTTCTTC.

This clonotype was found once. CDR3: CASSQDPGAIEQYF. CDR3 sequence (DNA): TGTGCCAGCAGCCAAGACCCTGGGGCGATCGAGCAGTACTTC. The chain has TRBV3-1 and TRBJ2-7; D is perhaps TRBD1 (5 bases). Germline V CDR1 and CDR2: LGHDT, YNNKEL (reference sequence). V was clipped by 0 bases and J by 6 bases, with 12 bases between them. The CDR3 spans 14 residues.

Worth noting for this clonotype: The germline gene is not matched at one end of the junction; a read error may be the cause. The chain has TRBV7-2 and TRBJ2-3; either TRBD1 or TRBD2 may supply D (6 bases each). CDR1 and CDR2 (germline): SGHTA, FQGNSA. The CDR3 sequence is 16 residues long. CDR3 in amino acids: CVSSFDWPEGEDTQYF. Written as DNA, the CDR3 is TGTGTCAGCAGCTTTGATTGGCCGGAGGGGGAAGATACGCAGTATTTT.

The DNA for the CDR3 is TGTGCCAGCAGCTTCGGGACAGGGGAGGAAAAACTGTTTTTT. This encodes CASSFGTGEEKLFF. The chain has TRBV7-6 and TRBJ1-4; 10 bases fit TRBD1. After removal of 3 bases from V and 8 bases from J, the junction contained 3 bases not matched to a gene. The CDR3 extends over 14 amino acids. Germline-derived CDR1 and CDR2 are SGHVS and FNYEAQ.

Only a few counts were recorded for this clonotype. The chain joins TRBV13 to TRBJ2-3; D not certain. V lost 5 bases and J 5 bases, leaving 11 bases between the germline ends. From germline, CDR1 is PRHDT and CDR2 FYEKMQ (reference sequence). The CDR3 is made up of 13 amino acids. Here the CDR3 DNA reads TGTGCCAGCAGCGTTCGGATCCGAGATACGCAGTATTTT. Its protein is CASSVRIRDTQYF.

About this clonotype: A much larger clone lies one base from this, so it may be a read error. The V gene is TRBV4-3, the J gene TRBJ1-6; no definite D call. The germline V gene has CDR1 LGHNA and CDR2 YSLEER. V shed 5 bases and J shed 3 bases, with 11 bases lying between them. The CDR3 sequence is 15 residues long. The CDR3 loop is CASSFGTDYNSPLHF. In nucleotides, the CDR3 is TGCGCCAGCAGCTTTGGAACAGACTATAATTCACCCCTCCACTTT.

The rearrangement uses TRBV25-1 and TRBJ2-5, with 16 bases that match TRBD2. After removal of 3 bases from V and 11 bases from J, the junction contained 12 bases not matched to a gene. Germline-derived CDR1 and CDR2 are MGHDK and SYGVNS. This CDR3 region has 17 residues. CDR3 amino acids: CASSETGTSGRAGEQYF. CDR3 in DNA: TGTGCCAGCAGTGAGACCGGGACTAGCGGGAGGGCCGGTGAGCAGTACTTC.

The chain joins TRBV6-1 to TRBJ2-5, with D perhaps matching TRBD2 (5 bases). V was clipped by 7 bases and J by 1 base, with 10 bases between them. From germline, CDR1 is MNHNS and CDR2 SASEGT. This CDR3 has 13 amino acids. CDR3 in DNA: TGTGCCAGCAACCGGGATTTCCAAGAGACCCAGTACTTC. It codes for CASNRDFQETQYF.